This T cell receptor (beta chain) came from a study of blood T cell repertoires in COVID-19. Study background: PBMCs, B-cell-depleted T cells, or T cells were the source of the cDNA or gDNA that made up the material.

Donors were grouped by their self-reported clinical history. Methods used by the authors: Scientists estimated how many nucleated cells there were by amplifying reference gene primers. The assay was immunoSEQ multiplex PCR, and TCRdb's table has in-frame clones only and misses some. V and J calls and clone size come straight from that table; D and trimming were deduced from the DNA. The table records roughly 250,000 clones, roughly 86% of them present only once. The germline V gene has CDR1 MRHNA and CDR2 SNTAGT. The CDR3 runs to 16 residues. V dropped 1 base and J dropped 7 bases, with 17 bases sitting between them.

Sequencing was done on a sample of PBMCs or T cells enriched from blood (not recorded which). This TCR was sampled from a woman between 50 and 59 years old who had recovered from COVID-19. The rearrangement joins TRBV6-4 to TRBJ2-1; D may be TRBD2 (5 bases). DNA for the CDR3: TGTGCCAGCAGTGACTTGCCTACTCCGACGGGGAATGAGCAGTTCTTC. Amino acid sequence: CASSDLPTPTGNEQFF.